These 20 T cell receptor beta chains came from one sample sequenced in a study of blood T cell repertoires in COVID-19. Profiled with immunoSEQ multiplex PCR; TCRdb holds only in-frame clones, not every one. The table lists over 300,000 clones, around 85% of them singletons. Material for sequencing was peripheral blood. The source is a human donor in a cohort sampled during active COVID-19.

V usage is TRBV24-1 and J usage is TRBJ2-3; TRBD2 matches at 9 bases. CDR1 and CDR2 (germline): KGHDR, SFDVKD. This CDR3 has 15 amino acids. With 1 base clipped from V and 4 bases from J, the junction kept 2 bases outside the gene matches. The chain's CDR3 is CATSDFGGGADTQYF. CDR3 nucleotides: TGTGCCACCAGTGATTTTGGCGGGGGGGCAGATACGCAGTATTTT.

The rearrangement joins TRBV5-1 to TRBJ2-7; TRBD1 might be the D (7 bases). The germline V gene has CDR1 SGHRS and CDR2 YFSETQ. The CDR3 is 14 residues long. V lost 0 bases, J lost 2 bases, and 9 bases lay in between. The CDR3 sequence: CASSLVRGAYEQYF. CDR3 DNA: TGCGCCAGCAGCTTGGTCAGGGGGGCCTACGAGCAGTACTTC.

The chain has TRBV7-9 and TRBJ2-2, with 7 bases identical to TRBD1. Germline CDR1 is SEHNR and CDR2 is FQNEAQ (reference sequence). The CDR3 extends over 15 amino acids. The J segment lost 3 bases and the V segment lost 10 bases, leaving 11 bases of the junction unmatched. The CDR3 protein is CAINRGLGDTGELFF. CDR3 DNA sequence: TGTGCCATAAACAGGGGTCTTGGGGACACCGGGGAGCTGTTTTTT.

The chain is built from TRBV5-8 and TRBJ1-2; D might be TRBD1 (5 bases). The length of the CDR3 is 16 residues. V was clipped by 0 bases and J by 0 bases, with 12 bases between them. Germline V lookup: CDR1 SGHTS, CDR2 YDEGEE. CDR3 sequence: CASSLGLDRPNYGYTF. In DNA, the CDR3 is TGTGCCAGCAGCTTGGGCCTCGACAGACCTAACTATGGCTACACCTTC. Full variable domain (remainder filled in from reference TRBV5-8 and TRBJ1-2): EAGVTQSPTHLIKTRGQQATLRCSPISGHTSVYWYQQALGLGLQFLLWYDEGEERNRGNFPPRFSGRQFPNYSSELNVNALELEDSALYLCASSLGLDRPNYGYTFGSGTRLTVV.

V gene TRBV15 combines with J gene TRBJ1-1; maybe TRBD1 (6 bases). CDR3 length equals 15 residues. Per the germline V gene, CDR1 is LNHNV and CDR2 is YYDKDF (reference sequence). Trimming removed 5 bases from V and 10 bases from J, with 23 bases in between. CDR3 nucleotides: TGTGCCACCAGCCCATACGGACAGTCCCGGGCAAGAGCTTTCTTT. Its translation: CATSPYGQSRARAFF.

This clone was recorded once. The CDR3 loop reads CAWASDRNTEAFF. For the CDR3, the DNA is TGTGCCTGGGCTTCGGACAGGAACACTGAAGCTTTCTTT. The chain has TRBV30 and TRBJ1-1; D perhaps matches TRBD1 (6 bases). The ends were cut back, 5 bases at V and 1 base at J, with 11 bases in the middle. Germline loops: CDR1 GTSNPN, CDR2 SVGIG (reference sequence). The CDR3 spans 13 residues.

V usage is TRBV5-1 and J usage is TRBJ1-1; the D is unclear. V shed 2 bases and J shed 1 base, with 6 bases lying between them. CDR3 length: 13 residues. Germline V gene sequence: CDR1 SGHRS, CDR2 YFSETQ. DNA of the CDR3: TGCGCCAGCAGCTTCGAGGGGAACACTGAAGCTTTCTTT. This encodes CASSFEGNTEAFF.

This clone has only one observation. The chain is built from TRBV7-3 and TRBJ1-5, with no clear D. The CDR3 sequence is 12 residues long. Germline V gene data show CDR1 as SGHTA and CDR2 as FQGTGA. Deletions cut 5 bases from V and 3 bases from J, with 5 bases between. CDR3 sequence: CASSLPNQPQHF. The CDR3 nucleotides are TGTGCCAGCAGCCTCCCCAATCAGCCCCAGCATTTT.

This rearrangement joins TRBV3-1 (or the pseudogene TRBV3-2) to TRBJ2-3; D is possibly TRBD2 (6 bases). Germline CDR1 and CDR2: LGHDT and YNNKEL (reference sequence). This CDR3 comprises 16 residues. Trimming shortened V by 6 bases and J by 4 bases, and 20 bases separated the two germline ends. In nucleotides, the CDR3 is TGTGCCAGCAGTCCGGGACTCCTACGGAGCGCAGATACGCAGTATTTT. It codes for CASSPGLLRSADTQYF.

The CDR3 nucleotides are TGTGCCATCAGTGAGTCGAACAGGGGGCTCTACGGCTACACCTTC. Its translation is CAISESNRGLYGYTF. The gene calls are TRBV10-3 and TRBJ1-2; TRBD1 aligns across 9 bases. The germline V gene encodes CDR1 ENHRY and CDR2 SYGVKD. The V gene end was trimmed by 0 bases and the J gene end by 8 bases; junction bases not matched to a gene: 7. The CDR3 is 15 residues long.

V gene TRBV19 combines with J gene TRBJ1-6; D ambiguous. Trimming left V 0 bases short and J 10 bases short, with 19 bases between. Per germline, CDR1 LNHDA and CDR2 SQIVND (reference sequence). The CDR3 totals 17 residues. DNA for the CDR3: TGTGCCAGTAGTATAGAAGTCGGCGCCCTTAGAGGATCACCCCTCCACTTT. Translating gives CASSIEVGALRGSPLHF.

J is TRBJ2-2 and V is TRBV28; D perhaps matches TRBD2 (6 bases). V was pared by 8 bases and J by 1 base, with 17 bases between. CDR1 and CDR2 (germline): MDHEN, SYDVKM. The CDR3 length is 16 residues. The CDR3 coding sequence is TGTGCCAGCGAGGTCCCGCGGGGCTGGAACACCGGGGAGCTGTTTTTT. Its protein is CASEVPRGWNTGELFF.

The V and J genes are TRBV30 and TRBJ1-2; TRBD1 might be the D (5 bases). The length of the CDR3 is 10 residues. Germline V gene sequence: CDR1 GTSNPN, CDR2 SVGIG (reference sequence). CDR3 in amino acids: CASGRGGYTF. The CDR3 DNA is TGTGCTTCTGGTAGGGGTGGCTACACCTTC.

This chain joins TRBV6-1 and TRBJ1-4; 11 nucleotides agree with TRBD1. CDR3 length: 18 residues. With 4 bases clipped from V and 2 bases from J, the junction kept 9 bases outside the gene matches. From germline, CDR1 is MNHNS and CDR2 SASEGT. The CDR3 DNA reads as TGTGCCAGCAGTGGAGGGGACAGGGGGGGGATGACTAATGAAAAACTGTTTTTT. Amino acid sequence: CASSGGDRGGMTNEKLFF.

The CDR3 DNA is TGTGCCAGTAGTATTATAGGACAGGGTCTGAATGAGCAGTTCTTC. Its translation is CASSIIGQGLNEQFF. V and J are TRBV19 and TRBJ2-1, with 8 nucleotides matching TRBD1. CDR1 and CDR2 (germline): LNHDA, SQIVND (reference sequence). V was clipped by 3 bases and J by 7 bases; unmatched bases: 8. The CDR3 loop spans 15 amino acids. Full variable domain (missing parts from reference TRBV19 and TRBJ2-1): DGGITQSPKYLFRKEGQNVTLSCEQNLNHDAMYWYRQDPGQGLRLIYYSQIVNDFQKGDIAEGYSVSREKKESFPLTVTSAQKNPTAFYLCASSIIGQGLNEQFFGPGTRLTVL.

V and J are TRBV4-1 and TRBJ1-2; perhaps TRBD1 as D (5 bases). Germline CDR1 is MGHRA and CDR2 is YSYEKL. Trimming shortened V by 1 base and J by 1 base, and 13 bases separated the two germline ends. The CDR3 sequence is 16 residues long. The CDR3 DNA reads TGCGCCAGCAGCCAAGGACAGCAGAGACTTAACTATGGCTACACCTTC. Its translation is CASSQGQQRLNYGYTF.

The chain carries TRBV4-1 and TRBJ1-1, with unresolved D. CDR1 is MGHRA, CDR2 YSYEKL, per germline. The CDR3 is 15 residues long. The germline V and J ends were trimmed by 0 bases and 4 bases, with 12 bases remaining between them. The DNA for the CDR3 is TGCGCCAGCAGCCAAGATGGGCTAGGGAGCACTGAAGCTTTCTTT. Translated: CASSQDGLGSTEAFF.

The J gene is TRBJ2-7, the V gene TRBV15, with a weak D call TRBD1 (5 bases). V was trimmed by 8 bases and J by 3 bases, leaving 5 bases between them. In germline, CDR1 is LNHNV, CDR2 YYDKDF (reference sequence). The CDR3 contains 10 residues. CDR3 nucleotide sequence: TGTGCCACCCAGGGCTACGAGCAGTACTTC. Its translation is CATQGYEQYF.

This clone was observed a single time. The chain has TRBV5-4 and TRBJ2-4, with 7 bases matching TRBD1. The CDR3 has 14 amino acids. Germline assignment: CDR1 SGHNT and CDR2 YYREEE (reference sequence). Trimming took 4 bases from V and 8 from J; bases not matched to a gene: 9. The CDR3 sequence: CASSPLTGRDIQYF. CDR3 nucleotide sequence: TGTGCCAGCAGCCCACTGACAGGGCGGGACATTCAGTACTTC. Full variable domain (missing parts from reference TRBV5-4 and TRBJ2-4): ETGVTQSPTHLIKTRGQQVTLRCSSQSGHNTVSWYQQALGQGPQFIFQYYREEENGRGNFPPRFSGLQFPNYSSELNVNALELDDSALYLCASSPLTGRDIQYFGAGTRLSVL.

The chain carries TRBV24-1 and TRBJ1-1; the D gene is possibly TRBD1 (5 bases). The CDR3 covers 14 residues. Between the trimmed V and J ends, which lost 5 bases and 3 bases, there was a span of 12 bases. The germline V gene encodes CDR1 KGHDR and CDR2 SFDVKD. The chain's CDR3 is CATSGEGRDTEAFF. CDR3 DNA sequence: TGTGCCACCAGTGGGGAGGGGCGCGACACTGAAGCTTTCTTT.